These 32 T cell receptor beta chains originate from one sample sequenced in a study of post-analysis software for immune sequencing data (dated by TCRdb to the mid-2010s). The method was PCR. This sample was sequenced with an Illumina HiSeq 2500. Unique molecular identifiers were incorporated into TCR beta cDNA libraries to reduce PCR and sequencing biases. TCRdb cleaned the public reads at Q25 with fastp, built clones with MiXCR and kept in-frame beta chains. CDR3 protein sequences are deduplicated, and each keeps its most common genes and DNA. This sample has over 700,000 distinct CDR3 sequences in its table, and around 27% of those were observed once. The leading ten clones occupy about 0.5% of the sample. What the research found in general, with its limitations: Patients showed significantly higher frequencies than controls for a handful of TRBV segments, among them TRBV5-6, TRBV5-1 and TRBV20-1.

Antigens for these TCRs are unknown. The sequenced sample was blood. All receptors come from a girl aged 5-17 years with multiple sclerosis.

This sequence joins TRBV2 and TRBJ1-4; 7 bases align to TRBD1. The J segment lost 6 bases and the V segment lost 4 bases, leaving 2 bases of the junction unmatched. CDR3 length: 13 amino acids. Per germline, CDR1 SNHLY and CDR2 FYNNEI. CDR3 protein: CASSGGGDEKLFF. CDR3 nucleotides: TGTGCCAGCAGTGGAGGGGGCGATGAAAAACTGTTTTTT.

There are a few counts of this clonotype. The gene calls are TRBV24-1 and TRBJ2-1; 12 bases map to TRBD2. The CDR3 is made up of 12 amino acids. From germline, CDR1 is KGHDR and CDR2 SFDVKD. Unmatched junction bases numbered 0, after V lost 9 bases and J lost 7 bases. The CDR3 spells CATGLAGNEQFF. CDR3 bases: TGTGCCACCGGACTAGCGGGGAATGAGCAGTTCTTC.

The chain combines TRBV9 with TRBJ1-2, with D possibly matching TRBD1 (6 bases). Germline values: CDR1 SGDLS, CDR2 YYNGEE. The germline V and J ends were trimmed by 0 bases and 2 bases, with 14 bases remaining between them. The CDR3 length is 16 residues. For the CDR3, the DNA is TGTGCCAGCAGCGTAGATCCGGGGGGCATAAACTATGGCTACACCTTC. Encoded protein: CASSVDPGGINYGYTF.

This clonotype was picked up a small number of times. The chain joins TRBV7-9 to TRBJ2-7; D is ambiguous. Germline V gene sequence: CDR1 SEHNR, CDR2 FQNEAQ (reference sequence). CDR3 length: 15 residues. With 2 bases removed from V and 3 bases from J, the gap between germline ends came to 14 bases. DNA for the CDR3: TGTGCCAGCAGCTTACTTCCCGGAGAGAGCTACGAGCAGTACTTC. Protein sequence: CASSLLPGESYEQYF.

This clonotype was seen more than once but under ten times. V usage is TRBV7-9 and J usage is TRBJ1-2; D remains ambiguous. The length of the CDR3 is 17 residues. V was clipped by 5 bases and J by 4 bases, with 23 bases between them. Germline V lookup: CDR1 SEHNR, CDR2 FQNEAQ (reference sequence). The CDR3 coding sequence is TGTGCCAGCAGCCCTTTAGGGTTCGGCGGACCAGTCTATGGCTACACCTTC. It is translated as CASSPLGFGGPVYGYTF.

V is TRBV6-6 and J is TRBJ1-5; 11 bases fit TRBD1. There are 16 residues in the CDR3. Germline V gene data show CDR1 as MNHNY and CDR2 as SVGAGI (reference sequence). V lost 5 bases to trimming and J lost 2 bases; unmatched junction nucleotides: 5. The CDR3 is CASSGTGGIGNQPQHF. In DNA, the CDR3 is TGTGCCAGCAGTGGGACAGGGGGTATTGGCAATCAGCCCCAGCATTTT.

CDR3 DNA: TGTGCCAGCAGCTTAGCGATTGGGTGGAGACAGGGAGTTTGGGCGAACACTGAAGCTTTCTTT. Translated: CASSLAIGWRQGVWANTEAFF. The J gene is TRBJ1-1, the V gene TRBV7-2, with 7 positions matching TRBD1. Germline V gives CDR1 SGHTA, CDR2 FQGNSA. There are 21 residues in the CDR3. After removal of 0 bases from V and 1 base from J, the junction contained 20 bases not matched to a gene.

This clonotype was seen a handful of times. The chain links TRBV27 to TRBJ2-7; D gene uncertain. Germline V gene data show CDR1 as MNHEY and CDR2 as SMNVEV (reference sequence). The V end lost 2 bases, the J end lost 4 bases, and 9 bases lay between the germline ends. This CDR3 is built from 13 residues. CDR3 residues: CASSLRVGYEQYF. CDR3 sequence (DNA): TGTGCCAGCAGTTTACGCGTGGGTTACGAGCAGTACTTC.

The V and J genes are TRBV10-3 and TRBJ1-1; unclear D gene. Between the trimmed V and J ends, which lost 5 bases and 5 bases, there was a span of 12 bases. CDR1 ENHRY and CDR2 SYGVKD come from the germline V gene. This CDR3 spans 13 amino acids. CDR3 in amino acids: CAISKRGGTEAFF. Here the CDR3 DNA reads TGTGCCATCAGTAAAAGAGGAGGAACTGAAGCTTTCTTT.

J is TRBJ2-7 and V is TRBV29-1; 10 bases fit TRBD2. Trimming at V came to 4 bases and at J to 5 bases, leaving 8 bases not matched to a gene. Per germline, CDR1 SQVTM and CDR2 ANQGSEA. The CDR3 runs to 14 residues. The CDR3 spells CSVGKPGLANEQYF. As DNA, the CDR3 is TGCAGCGTTGGAAAGCCGGGACTAGCGAACGAGCAGTACTTC.

Comments on this clonotype: The junction departs from germline at one end; a sequencing error may be responsible. The chain has TRBV24-1 and TRBJ1-2; maybe TRBD1 (6 bases). This CDR3 is built from 13 residues. Looked up from germline, CDR1 is KGHDR and CDR2 is SFDVKD. For the CDR3, the DNA is TGTGCCACCGGTGACCTTCCCGGGACACCAATCACCTTC. Protein product: CATGDLPGTPITF.

This clonotype turned up a few times. The chain couples TRBV28 to TRBJ2-3; no firm D call. The CDR3 sequence is 14 residues long. V was trimmed by 3 bases and J by 6 bases, leaving 13 bases between them. Germline V lookup: CDR1 MDHEN, CDR2 SYDVKM. The CDR3 DNA is TGTGCCAGCAGTTTTTACTCCCTCGGGGATACGCAGTATTTT. This codes for CASSFYSLGDTQYF. Looking up the rest from reference TRBV28 and TRBJ2-3 gives the full variable domain: DVKVTQSSRYLVKRTGEKVFLECVQDMDHENMFWYRQDPGLGLRLIYFSYDVKMKEKGDIPEGYSVSREKKERFSLILESASTNQTSMYLCASSFYSLGDTQYFGPGTRLTVL.

This chain joins TRBV29-1 and TRBJ1-1, with D maybe TRBD1 (6 bases). Deletions cut 7 bases from V and 3 bases from J, with 15 bases between. The germline V gene encodes CDR1 SQVTM and CDR2 ANQGSEA. The CDR3 length is 13 residues. The CDR3 region has the DNA TGCAGCGGGAAACAGGGTGGGGACACTGAAGCTTTCTTT. This codes for CSGKQGGDTEAFF.

J is TRBJ2-1 and V is TRBV5-1, with 10 bases identical to TRBD2. After removal of 2 bases from V and 5 bases from J, the junction contained 4 bases not matched to a gene. The CDR3 spans 15 residues. CDR1 SGHRS and CDR2 YFSETQ come from the germline V gene. This CDR3 reads CASSLAGGPNNEQFF. The CDR3 coding sequence is TGCGCCAGCAGCTTAGCGGGAGGGCCCAACAATGAGCAGTTCTTC.

The J gene is TRBJ2-2, the V gene TRBV13; D remains ambiguous. The V and J ends lost 1 base and 2 bases respectively, with 8 bases between them. This CDR3 has 15 residues. Per germline, CDR1 PRHDT and CDR2 FYEKMQ (reference sequence). This CDR3 is CASSLVVGNTGELFF. In DNA form, the CDR3 reads TGTGCCAGCAGCTTAGTAGTCGGCAACACCGGGGAGCTGTTTTTT.

The chain recombines TRBV4-3 with TRBJ1-2, with TRBD1 as a possible D gene (6 bases). V lost 0 bases and J 4 bases, leaving 12 bases between the germline ends. Per the germline V gene, CDR1 is LGHNA and CDR2 is YSLEER. This CDR3 comprises 15 residues. The CDR3 protein is CASSQELRGPYGYTF. In nucleotides, the CDR3 is TGCGCCAGCAGCCAAGAACTACGGGGGCCCTATGGCTACACCTTC.

As to this clonotype: This CDR3 is missing its conserved last phenylalanine or tryptophan, likely due to a read error. This chain uses TRBV6-6 with TRBJ2-7; D may match TRBD1 or TRBD2 (5 bases each). Trimming removed 5 bases from V and 6 bases from J, with 23 bases in between. Germline V gene data show CDR1 as MNHNY and CDR2 as SVGAGI (reference sequence). The CDR3 is 16 amino acids. CDR3 sequence (DNA): TGTGCCAGCAGTCCCCCCAGAGGGGCCGGGGTAGGCGAGCAGTACTCC. It yields the protein CASSPPRGAGVGEQYS.

Ten or more counts support this clonotype. V is TRBV6-6 and J is TRBJ2-7; tentatively, D is TRBD2 (7 bases). Germline V lookup: CDR1 MNHNY, CDR2 SVGAGI (reference sequence). The V gene lost 5 bases and the J gene lost 3 bases, with 20 bases spanning the gap. The CDR3 has 16 residues. CDR3 region: CASSPKGQGGGYEQYF. As DNA, the CDR3 is TGTGCCAGCAGTCCGAAGGGGCAAGGGGGGGGCTACGAGCAGTACTTC.

The V gene is TRBV10-3, the J gene TRBJ2-3; D not certain. Germline V gives CDR1 ENHRY, CDR2 SYGVKD. V lost 9 bases and J lost 6, with 13 bases in between. There are 12 residues in the CDR3. CDR3 nucleotides: TGTGCCATAAGCGATATAGAGGATACGCAGTATTTT. This encodes CAISDIEDTQYF.

The chain combines TRBV5-5 with TRBJ1-5; D call uncertain. This CDR3 is built from 15 residues. CDR1 SGHKS and CDR2 YYEKEE come from the germline V gene (reference sequence). V was shortened by 4 bases and J by 2 bases, with 13 bases between the two germline ends. The CDR3 sequence: CASSRGMWGNQPQHF. The CDR3, as DNA: TGTGCCAGCAGCCGGGGAATGTGGGGCAATCAGCCCCAGCATTTT. Filled out from reference TRBV5-5 and TRBJ1-5, the complete variable domain reads DAGVTQSPTHLIKTRGQQVTLRCSPISGHKSVSWYQQVLGQGPQFIFQYYEKEERGRGNFPDRFSARQFPNYSSELNVNALLLGDSALYLCASSRGMWGNQPQHFGDGTRLSIL.

Comments on this clonotype: An end of the junction does not agree with germline; a read error may underlie this. This chain joins TRBV20-1 and TRBJ2-3; D not certain. The CDR3 covers 12 residues. CDR1 and CDR2 from the germline V gene are DFQATT and SNEGSKA (reference sequence). DNA of the CDR3: TGCAGGGCTAGAGAAGCCACAGATACGCAGTATTTT. It encodes CRAREATDTQYF.

The J gene is TRBJ2-5, the V gene TRBV28; D possibly corresponds to TRBD1 (6 bases). Germline-derived CDR1 and CDR2 are MDHEN and SYDVKM. V was trimmed by 3 bases and J by 4 bases, leaving 15 bases between them. The CDR3 runs 15 residues. CDR3 residues: CASSFISNRVETQYF. In DNA, the CDR3 is TGTGCCAGCAGTTTCATCTCCAACAGGGTAGAGACCCAGTACTTC. The variable domain in full, completed from reference TRBV28 and TRBJ2-5, reads DVKVTQSSRYLVKRTGEKVFLECVQDMDHENMFWYRQDPGLGLRLIYFSYDVKMKEKGDIPEGYSVSREKKERFSLILESASTNQTSMYLCASSFISNRVETQYFGPGTRLLVL.

The chain uses TRBV12-3 or TRBV12-4 and TRBJ1-1; perhaps TRBD1 as D (5 bases). Trimming cost V 5 bases and J 4 bases, with 17 bases left between them. This CDR3 spans 15 amino acids. DNA for the CDR3: TGTGCCAGCAGTCATACGAGGGGTCTCGGCACTGAAGCTTTCTTT. Residues: CASSHTRGLGTEAFF.

This clonotype came up a few times. This sequence joins TRBV28 and TRBJ2-7; 12 positions agree with TRBD2. Germline V lookup: CDR1 MDHEN, CDR2 SYDVKM. V lost 6 bases and J lost 0; bases outside the gene matches: 9. The CDR3 has 17 residues. In nucleotides, the CDR3 is TGTGCCAGCAGCCGGAGACTAGCGGGAGACCTCTCCTACGAGCAGTACTTC. This translates into CASSRRLAGDLSYEQYF.

With respect to this clonotype: One end of the junction is discordant with germline, which a read error may explain. This rearrangement joins TRBV29-1 to TRBJ1-5, with D possibly matching TRBD1 (5 bases). The germline gives CDR1 SQVTM, CDR2 ANQGSEA. The CDR3 length is 14 residues. CDR3 residues: CGVSSVGGTQPQHF. CDR3 coding DNA: TGCGGCGTATCGTCCGTGGGGGGGACTCAGCCCCAGCATTTT.

Comments on this clonotype: The junction differs from germline at one of its ends, possibly a read error. The V and J genes are TRBV7-9 and TRBJ2-3, with 8 bases identical to TRBD1. Germline lookup yields CDR1 SEHNR and CDR2 FQNEAQ (reference sequence). The CDR3 is 16 amino acids. This chain's CDR3 is CASRLAQGQAADTQYF. CDR3 bases: TGTGCCAGCAGATTAGCCCAGGGACAGGCGGCAGATACGCAGTATTTT. The variable domain in full, with the rest retrieved from reference TRBV7-9 and TRBJ2-3, is DTGVSQNPRHKITKRGQNVTFRCDPISEHNRLYWYRQTLGQGPEFLTYFQNEAQLEKSRLLSDRFSAERPKGSFSTLEIQRTEQGDSAMYLCASRLAQGQAADTQYFGPGTRLTVL.

The genes are TRBV20-1 and TRBJ2-7; 7 bases are shared with TRBD1. J gave up 2 bases and V 3 bases, and 4 bases lay outside the gene matches. The CDR3 has 13 amino acids. Looked up from germline, CDR1 is DFQATT and CDR2 is SNEGSKA (reference sequence). The CDR3: CSASLQGAYEQYF. CDR3 nucleotides: TGCAGTGCTAGTCTGCAGGGGGCCTACGAGCAGTACTTC.

This clonotype occurred a few times. The J gene is TRBJ2-7, the V gene TRBV16; D is perhaps TRBD2 (5 bases). The tail of the sequence fits TRBJ2-4 better, so the J call may be wrong. Germline assignment: CDR1 KGHSY and CDR2 FQNENV. The CDR3 sequence is 13 residues long. The CDR3 nucleotides read TGTGCCAGCCTGCGGGTTAGCGAAAACATTCAGTACTTC. Its protein product is CASLRVSENIQYF.

This rearrangement joins TRBV19 to TRBJ2-5; 10 bases fit TRBD2. The CDR3 has 13 residues. With 5 bases clipped from V and 9 bases from J, the junction kept 6 bases outside the gene matches. CDR1 is LNHDA and CDR2 is SQIVND in the germline V gene (reference sequence). Here the CDR3 reads CASSPGLAVSQYF. CDR3 nucleotides: TGTGCCAGTAGTCCCGGACTAGCGGTTTCCCAGTACTTC. The full variable domain, completed using reference TRBV19 and TRBJ2-5, is DGGITQSPKYLFRKEGQNVTLSCEQNLNHDAMYWYRQDPGQGLRLIYYSQIVNDFQKGDIAEGYSVSREKKESFPLTVTSAQKNPTAFYLCASSPGLAVSQYFGPGTRLLVL.

The genes are TRBV12-3 or TRBV12-4 and TRBJ2-4; 9 bases line up with TRBD2. The CDR3 contains 14 residues. V dropped 7 bases and J dropped 6; count of bases not matched to a gene: 7. The CDR3 bases are TGTGCCAGCACCTCGGGACTAGCTGCAAACATTCAGTACTTC. Its translation is CASTSGLAANIQYF.

The J gene is TRBJ2-1, the V gene TRBV14; D is ambiguous. Germline V gene sequence: CDR1 SGHDN, CDR2 FVKESK. The CDR3 has 13 residues. V lost 2 bases, J lost 8 bases, and 10 bases lay in between. The CDR3 loop is CASSQNGVDEQFF. DNA of the CDR3: TGTGCCAGCAGCCAAAATGGGGTGGATGAGCAGTTCTTC.

This rearrangement joins TRBV7-9 to TRBJ2-1; D remains ambiguous. V dropped 5 bases and J dropped 8 bases, with 10 bases sitting between them. This CDR3 is built from 12 residues. The germline V gene encodes CDR1 SEHNR and CDR2 FQNEAQ (reference sequence). CDR3 amino acids: CASSPRLDEQFF. The DNA for the CDR3 is TGTGCCAGCAGCCCACGTTTGGATGAGCAGTTCTTC.